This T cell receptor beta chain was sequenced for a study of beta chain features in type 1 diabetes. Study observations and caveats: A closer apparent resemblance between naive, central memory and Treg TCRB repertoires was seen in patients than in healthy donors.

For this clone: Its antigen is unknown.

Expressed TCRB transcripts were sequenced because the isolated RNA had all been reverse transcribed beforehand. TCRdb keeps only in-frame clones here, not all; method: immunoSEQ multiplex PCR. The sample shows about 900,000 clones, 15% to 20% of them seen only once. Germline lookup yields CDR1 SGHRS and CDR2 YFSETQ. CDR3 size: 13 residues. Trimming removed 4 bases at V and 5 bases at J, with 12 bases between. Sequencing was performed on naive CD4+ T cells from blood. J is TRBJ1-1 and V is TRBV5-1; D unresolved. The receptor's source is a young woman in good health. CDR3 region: CASSQSFGTEAFF. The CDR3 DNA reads TGCGCCAGCAGCCAGTCGTTTGGAACTGAAGCTTTCTTT.